The 7 T cell receptor beta chains presented below share a single source sample, sequenced in a study of CD8+ T cells in alopecia areata. In five patients, CD4+ T cells were split by CD25+CD127- sorting. After isolation, RNA underwent reverse transcription to generate cDNA as the sequencing template. Generated by immunoSEQ multiplex PCR, the TCRdb table keeps only in-frame clones and is missing some. The sample has over 14,000 clones, approximately 58% seen once. Sequenced sample: CD4+ Tregs sorted from blood. These receptors were obtained from a human donor with alopecia areata.

This clone was found once. The chain joins TRBV7-8 to TRBJ2-5; the match to TRBD2 covers 10 bases. Germline CDR1 is SGHVS and CDR2 is FQNEAQ. V dropped 5 bases and J dropped 3; count of bases not matched to a gene: 15. The CDR3 consists of 18 residues. CDR3 in amino acids: CASSMTGWRAGGEETQYF. In DNA, the CDR3 is TGTGCCAGCAGCATGACGGGCTGGCGAGCGGGAGGGGAAGAGACCCAGTACTTC.

This sequence joins TRBV2 and TRBJ2-7; no clear D gene. Germline V gives CDR1 SNHLY, CDR2 FYNNEI. This CDR3 region has 12 residues. Trimming pared 8 bases from V and 5 bases from J, leaving 13 bases between. The CDR3 DNA reads TGTGCCAGCCAGTTCTCTTCGGACGAGCAGTACTTC. Protein product: CASQFSSDEQYF.

This sequence joins TRBV12-5 and TRBJ1-1; D gene uncertain. Germline lookup yields CDR1 LGHNT and CDR2 FRNRAP. CDR3 length equals 13 residues. Deletions cut 3 bases from V and 1 base from J, with 6 bases between. The CDR3: CASGFPWNTEAFF. CDR3 nucleotide sequence: TGTGCTAGTGGTTTCCCCTGGAACACTGAAGCTTTCTTT.

This clone was picked up a small number of times. V is TRBV15 and J is TRBJ1-5; TRBD1 matches at 8 bases. Germline values: CDR1 LNHNV, CDR2 YYDKDF (reference sequence). There are 14 residues in the CDR3. After removal of 7 bases from V and 6 bases from J, the junction contained 8 bases not matched to a gene. The CDR3, as DNA: TGTGCCACCACCGACAGGGGCCGGCCTCAGCCCCAGCATTTT. Translation gives CATTDRGRPQPQHF. The full variable domain, rest sourced from reference TRBV15 and TRBJ1-5, is DAMVIQNPRYQVTQFGKPVTLSCSQTLNHNVMYWYQQKSSQAPKLLFHYYDKDFNNEADTPDNFQSRRPNTSFCFLDIRSPGLGDTAMYLCATTDRGRPQPQHFGDGTRLSIL.

This clone was found a few times. This chain connects TRBV29-1 to TRBJ2-7, with a weak D call TRBD1 (6 bases). Germline V gives CDR1 SQVTM, CDR2 ANQGSEA. The CDR3 runs to 12 residues. Trimming removed 4 bases from V and 6 bases from J, with 13 bases in between. The CDR3 spells CSVVGTPSEQYF. The CDR3 nucleotides are TGCAGCGTTGTGGGGACACCCAGCGAGCAGTACTTC.

The V call is TRBV7-8, the J call TRBJ2-1; 14 bases match TRBD2. This CDR3 spans 21 amino acids. The germline V gene has CDR1 SGHVS and CDR2 FQNEAQ. V gave up 5 bases and J gave up 0 bases; unmatched junction bases: 15. The CDR3 DNA reads as TGTGCCAGCAGCCCCCGGACTAGCGGGAGGTCGGCCCTGAGCTCCTACAATGAGCAGTTCTTC. Amino acids: CASSPRTSGRSALSSYNEQFF.

By share of the sample, this clone is medium-sized. The chain couples TRBV7-9 to TRBJ1-5; D not certain. CDR1 SEHNR and CDR2 FQNEAQ come from the germline V gene (reference sequence). The CDR3 spans 13 residues. Trimming removed 5 bases from V and 2 bases from J, with 7 bases in between. The CDR3 spells CASSPGGNQPQHF. DNA for the CDR3: TGTGCCAGCAGCCCTGGGGGCAATCAGCCCCAGCATTTT. Looking up the rest from reference TRBV7-9 and TRBJ1-5 gives the full variable domain: DTGVSQNPRHKITKRGQNVTFRCDPISEHNRLYWYRQTLGQGPEFLTYFQNEAQLEKSRLLSDRFSAERPKGSFSTLEIQRTEQGDSAMYLCASSPGGNQPQHFGDGTRLSIL.